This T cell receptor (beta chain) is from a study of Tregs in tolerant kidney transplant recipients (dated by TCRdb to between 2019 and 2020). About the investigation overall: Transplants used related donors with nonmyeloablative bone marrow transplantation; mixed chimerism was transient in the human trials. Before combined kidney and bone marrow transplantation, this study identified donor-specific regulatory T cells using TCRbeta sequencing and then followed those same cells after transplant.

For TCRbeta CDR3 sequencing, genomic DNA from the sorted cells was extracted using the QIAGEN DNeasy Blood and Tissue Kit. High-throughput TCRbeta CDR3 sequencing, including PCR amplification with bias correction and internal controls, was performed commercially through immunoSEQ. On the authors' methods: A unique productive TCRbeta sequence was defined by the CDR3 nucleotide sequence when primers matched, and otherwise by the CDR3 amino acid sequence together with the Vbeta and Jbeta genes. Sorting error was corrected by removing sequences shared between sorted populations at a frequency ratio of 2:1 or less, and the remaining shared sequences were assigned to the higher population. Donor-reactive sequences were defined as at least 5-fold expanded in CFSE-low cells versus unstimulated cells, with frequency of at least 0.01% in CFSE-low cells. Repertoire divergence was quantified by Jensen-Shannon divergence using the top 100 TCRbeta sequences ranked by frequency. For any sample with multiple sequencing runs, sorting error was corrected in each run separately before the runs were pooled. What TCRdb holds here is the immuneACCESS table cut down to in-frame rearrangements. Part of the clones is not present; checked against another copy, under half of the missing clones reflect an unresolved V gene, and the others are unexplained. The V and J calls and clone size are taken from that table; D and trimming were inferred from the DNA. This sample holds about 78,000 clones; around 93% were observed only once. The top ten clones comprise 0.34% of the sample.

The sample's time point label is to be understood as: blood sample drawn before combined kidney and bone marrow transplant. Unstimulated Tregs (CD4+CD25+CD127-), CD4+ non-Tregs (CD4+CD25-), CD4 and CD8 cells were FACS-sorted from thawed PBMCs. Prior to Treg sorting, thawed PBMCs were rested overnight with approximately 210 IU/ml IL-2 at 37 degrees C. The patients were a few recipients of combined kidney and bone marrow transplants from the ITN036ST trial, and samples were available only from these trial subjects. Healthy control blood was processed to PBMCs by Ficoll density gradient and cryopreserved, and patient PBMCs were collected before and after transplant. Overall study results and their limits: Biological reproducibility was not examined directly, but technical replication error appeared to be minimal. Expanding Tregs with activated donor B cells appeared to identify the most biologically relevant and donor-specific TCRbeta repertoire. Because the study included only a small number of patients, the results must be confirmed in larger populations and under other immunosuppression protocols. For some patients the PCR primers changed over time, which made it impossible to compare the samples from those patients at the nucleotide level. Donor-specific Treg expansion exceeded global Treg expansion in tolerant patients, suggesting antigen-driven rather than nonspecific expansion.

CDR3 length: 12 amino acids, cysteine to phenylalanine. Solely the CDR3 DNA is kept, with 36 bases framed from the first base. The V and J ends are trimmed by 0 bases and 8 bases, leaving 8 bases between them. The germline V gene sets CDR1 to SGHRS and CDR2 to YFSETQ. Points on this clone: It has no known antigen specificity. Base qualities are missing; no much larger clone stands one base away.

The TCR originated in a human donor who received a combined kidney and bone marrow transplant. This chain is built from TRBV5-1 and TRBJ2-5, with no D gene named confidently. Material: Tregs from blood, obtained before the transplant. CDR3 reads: CASSLEGSTQYF. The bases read TGCGCCAGCAGCTTGGAGGGCTCAACCCAGTACTTC. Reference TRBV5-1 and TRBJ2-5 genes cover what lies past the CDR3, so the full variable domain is KAGVTQTPRYLIKTRGQQVTLSCSPISGHRSVSWYQQTPGQGLQFLFEYFSETQRNKGNFPGRFSGRQFSNSRSEMNVSTLELGDSALYLCASSLEGSTQYFGPGTRLLVL.